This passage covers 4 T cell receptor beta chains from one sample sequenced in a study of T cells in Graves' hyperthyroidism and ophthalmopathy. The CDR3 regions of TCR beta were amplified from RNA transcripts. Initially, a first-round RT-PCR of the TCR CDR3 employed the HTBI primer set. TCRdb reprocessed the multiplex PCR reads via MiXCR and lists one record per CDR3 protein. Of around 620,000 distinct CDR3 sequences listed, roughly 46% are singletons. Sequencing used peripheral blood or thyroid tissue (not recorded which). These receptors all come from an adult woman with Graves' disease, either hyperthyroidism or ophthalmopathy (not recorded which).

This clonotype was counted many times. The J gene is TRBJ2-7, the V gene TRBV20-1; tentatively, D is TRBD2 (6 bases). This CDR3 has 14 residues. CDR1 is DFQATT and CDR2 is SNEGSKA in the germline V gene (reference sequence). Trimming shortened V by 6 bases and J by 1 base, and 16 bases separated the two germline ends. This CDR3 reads CSAVGSGESYEQYF. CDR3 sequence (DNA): TGCAGTGCGGTGGGTAGCGGAGAGTCCTACGAGCAGTACTTC.

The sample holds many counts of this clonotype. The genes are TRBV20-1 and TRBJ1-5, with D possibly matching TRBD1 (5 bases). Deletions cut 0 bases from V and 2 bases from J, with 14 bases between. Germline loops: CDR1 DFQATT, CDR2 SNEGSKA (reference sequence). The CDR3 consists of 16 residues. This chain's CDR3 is CSARDPRGGGNQPQHF. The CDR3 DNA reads TGCAGTGCTAGAGATCCAAGGGGCGGAGGCAATCAGCCCCAGCATTTT.

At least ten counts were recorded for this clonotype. CDR3 coding DNA: TGTGCCAGCAGCCACCGGGACAGGCATGAAAAACTGTTTTTT. It is translated as CASSHRDRHEKLFF. This sequence joins TRBV7-9 and TRBJ1-4, with 8 bases fitting TRBD1. In germline, CDR1 is SEHNR, CDR2 FQNEAQ (reference sequence). Trimming at V came to 5 bases and at J to 6 bases, leaving 5 bases not matched to a gene. This CDR3 contains 14 residues. The variable domain in full, completed from reference TRBV7-9 and TRBJ1-4, reads DTGVSQNPRHKITKRGQNVTFRCDPISEHNRLYWYRQTLGQGPEFLTYFQNEAQLEKSRLLSDRFSAERPKGSFSTLEIQRTEQGDSAMYLCASSHRDRHEKLFFGSGTQLSVL.

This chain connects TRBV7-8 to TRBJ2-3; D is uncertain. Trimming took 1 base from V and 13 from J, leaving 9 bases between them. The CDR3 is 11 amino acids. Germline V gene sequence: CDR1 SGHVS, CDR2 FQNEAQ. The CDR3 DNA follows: TGTGCCAGCAGCTTAGTAGTAGCTGAGTATTTT. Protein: CASSLVVAEYF. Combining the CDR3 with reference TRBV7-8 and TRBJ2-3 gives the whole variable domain GAGVSQSPRYKVAKRGQDVALRCDPISGHVSLFWYQQALGQGPEFLTYFQNEAQLDKSGLPSDRFFAERPEGSVSTLKIQRTQQEDSAVYLCASSLVVAEYFGPGTRLTVL.